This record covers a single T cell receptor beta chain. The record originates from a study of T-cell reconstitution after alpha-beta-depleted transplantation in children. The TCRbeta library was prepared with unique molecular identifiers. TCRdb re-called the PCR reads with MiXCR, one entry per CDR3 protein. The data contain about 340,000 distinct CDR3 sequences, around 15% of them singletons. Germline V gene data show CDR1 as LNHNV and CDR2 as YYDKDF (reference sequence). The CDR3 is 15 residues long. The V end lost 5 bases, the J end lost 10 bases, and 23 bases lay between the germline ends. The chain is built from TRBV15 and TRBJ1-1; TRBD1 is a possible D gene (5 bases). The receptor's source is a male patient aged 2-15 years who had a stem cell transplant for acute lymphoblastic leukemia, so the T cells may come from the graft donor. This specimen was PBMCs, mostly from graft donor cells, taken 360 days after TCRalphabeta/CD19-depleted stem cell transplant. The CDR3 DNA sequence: TGTGCCACCAGCGTATATACAGGACTCCCGAGGGGAGCTTTCTTT. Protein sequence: CATSVYTGLPRGAFF.